This T cell receptor (beta chain) was recorded in a study of blood T cell repertoires in COVID-19. For the study at large: Acute and convalescent COVID-19 specimens originated in the United States, Italy and Spain. Sample material is recorded as cDNA or gDNA derived from T cells, B-cell-depleted T cells, or PBMCs.

Using immunoSEQ multiplex PCR, the repertoire was profiled, and TCRdb retains in-frame clones only, with some absent. Among about 360,000 clones, about 80% were seen once, and the ten largest hold more than 0.95%. Between the trimmed V and J ends, which lost 4 bases and 5 bases, there was a span of 18 bases. CDR1 is MDHEN, CDR2 SYDVKM, per germline. CDR3 length: 15 amino acids. The sequenced sample was peripheral blood. The clonotype was recovered from a human donor with acute or convalescent COVID-19. The donor label of this sample is uncertain. The chain is built from TRBV28 and TRBJ2-7, with a possible D match to TRBD1 (6 bases). CDR3 residues: CASSYRQGSPHEQYF. The CDR3 DNA is TGTGCCAGCAGTTATCGGCAGGGGTCCCCCCACGAGCAGTACTTC.